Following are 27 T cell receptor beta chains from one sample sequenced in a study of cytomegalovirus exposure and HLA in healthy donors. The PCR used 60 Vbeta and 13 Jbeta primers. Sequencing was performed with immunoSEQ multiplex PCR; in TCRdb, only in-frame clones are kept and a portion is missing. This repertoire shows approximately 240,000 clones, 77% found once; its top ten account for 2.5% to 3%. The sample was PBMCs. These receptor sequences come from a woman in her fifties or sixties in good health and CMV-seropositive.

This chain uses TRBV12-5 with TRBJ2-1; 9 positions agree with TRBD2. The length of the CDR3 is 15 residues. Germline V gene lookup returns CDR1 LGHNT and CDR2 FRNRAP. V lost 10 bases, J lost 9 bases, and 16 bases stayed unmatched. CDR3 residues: CATTQLAGDGGEQFF. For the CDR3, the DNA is TGTGCTACTACACAATTAGCGGGAGACGGGGGTGAGCAGTTCTTC.

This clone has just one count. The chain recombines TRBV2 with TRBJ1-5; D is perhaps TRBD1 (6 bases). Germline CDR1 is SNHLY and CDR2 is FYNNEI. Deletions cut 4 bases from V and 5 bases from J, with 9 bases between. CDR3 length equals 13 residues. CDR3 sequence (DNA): TGTGCCAGCAGTGCTTACAGGGATCAGCCCCAGCATTTT. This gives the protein CASSAYRDQPQHF.

The CDR3: CASSEETGTSYEQYF. In DNA form, the CDR3 reads TGTGCCAGTAGTGAAGAAACAGGGACCTCCTACGAGCAGTACTTC. This chain joins TRBV19 and TRBJ2-7; perhaps TRBD1 as D (6 bases). CDR1 and CDR2 (germline): LNHDA, SQIVND (reference sequence). Trimming took 5 bases from V and 0 from J, leaving 14 bases between them. The CDR3 contains 15 residues.

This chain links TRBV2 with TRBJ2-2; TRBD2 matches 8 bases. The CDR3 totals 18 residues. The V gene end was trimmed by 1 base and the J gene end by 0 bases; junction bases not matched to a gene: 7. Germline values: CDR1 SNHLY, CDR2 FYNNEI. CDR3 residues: CASSEVGSGVANTGELFF. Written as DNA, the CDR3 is TGTGCCAGCAGTGAAGTGGGTAGCGGGGTCGCGAACACCGGGGAGCTGTTTTTT.

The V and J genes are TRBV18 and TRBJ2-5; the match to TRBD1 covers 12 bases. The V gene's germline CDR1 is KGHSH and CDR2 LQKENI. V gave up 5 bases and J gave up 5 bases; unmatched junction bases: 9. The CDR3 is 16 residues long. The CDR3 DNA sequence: TGTGCCAGCTCAAGCACGGGACAGGGGGCCTGGGAGACCCAGTACTTC. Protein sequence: CASSSTGQGAWETQYF. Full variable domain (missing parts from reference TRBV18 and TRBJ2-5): NAGVMQNPRHLVRRRGQEARLRCSPMKGHSHVYWYRQLPEEGLKFMVYLQKENIIDESGMPKERFSAEFPKEGPSILRIQQVVRGDSAAYFCASSSTGQGAWETQYFGPGTRLLVL.

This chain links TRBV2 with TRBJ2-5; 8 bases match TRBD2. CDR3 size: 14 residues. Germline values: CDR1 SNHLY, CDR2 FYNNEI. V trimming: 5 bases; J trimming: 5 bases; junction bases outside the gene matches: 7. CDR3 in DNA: TGTGCCAGCAGTCGGGAGGGCCGTCGGGAGACCCAGTACTTC. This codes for CASSREGRRETQYF. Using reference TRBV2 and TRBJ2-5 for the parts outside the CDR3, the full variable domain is EPEVTQTPSHQVTQMGQEVILRCVPISNHLYFYWYRQILGQKVEFLVSFYNNEISEKSEIFDDQFSVERPDGSNFTLKIRSTKLEDSAMYFCASSREGRRETQYFGPGTRLLVL.

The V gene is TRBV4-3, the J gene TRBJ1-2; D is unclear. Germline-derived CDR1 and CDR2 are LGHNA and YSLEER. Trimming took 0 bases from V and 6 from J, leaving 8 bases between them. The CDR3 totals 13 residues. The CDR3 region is CASSQDVRDGYTF. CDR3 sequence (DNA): TGCGCCAGCAGCCAAGATGTCCGGGATGGCTACACCTTC.

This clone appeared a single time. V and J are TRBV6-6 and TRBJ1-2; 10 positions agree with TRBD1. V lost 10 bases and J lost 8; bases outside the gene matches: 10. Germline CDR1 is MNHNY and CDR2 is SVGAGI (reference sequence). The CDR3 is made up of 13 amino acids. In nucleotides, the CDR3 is TGTGCCACCGAGACAGGGGGCCTGGAGGGCTACACCTTC. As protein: CATETGGLEGYTF.

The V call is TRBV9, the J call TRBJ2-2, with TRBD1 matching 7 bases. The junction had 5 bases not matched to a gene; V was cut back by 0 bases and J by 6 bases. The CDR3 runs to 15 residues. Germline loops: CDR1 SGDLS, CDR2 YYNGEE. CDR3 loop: CASSVAPTGSGELFF. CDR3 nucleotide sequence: TGTGCCAGCAGCGTAGCCCCGACAGGGTCCGGGGAGCTGTTTTTT.

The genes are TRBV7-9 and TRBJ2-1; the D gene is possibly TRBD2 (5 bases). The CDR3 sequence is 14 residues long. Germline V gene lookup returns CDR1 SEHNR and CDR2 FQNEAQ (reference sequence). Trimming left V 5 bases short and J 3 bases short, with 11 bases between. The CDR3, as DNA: TGTGCCAGCAGCCAGTTCGGGGACTACAATGAGCAGTTCTTC. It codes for CASSQFGDYNEQFF.

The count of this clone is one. CDR3 in amino acids: CAISDEPNYGYTF. DNA for the CDR3: TGTGCCATCAGTGATGAGCCCAACTATGGCTACACCTTC. The chain employs TRBV10-3 and TRBJ1-2; D unresolved. The CDR3 has 13 amino acids. Deletions cut 3 bases from V and 2 bases from J, with 7 bases between. In germline, CDR1 is ENHRY, CDR2 SYGVKD.

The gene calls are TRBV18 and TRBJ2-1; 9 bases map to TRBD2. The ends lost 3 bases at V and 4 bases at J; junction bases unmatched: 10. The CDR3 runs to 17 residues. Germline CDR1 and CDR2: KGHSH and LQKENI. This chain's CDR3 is CASSPILTSGGYNEQFF. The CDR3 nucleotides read TGTGCCAGCTCACCTATTCTGACTAGCGGAGGGTACAATGAGCAGTTCTTC. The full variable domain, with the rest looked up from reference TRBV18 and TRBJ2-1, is NAGVMQNPRHLVRRRGQEARLRCSPMKGHSHVYWYRQLPEEGLKFMVYLQKENIIDESGMPKERFSAEFPKEGPSILRIQQVVRGDSAAYFCASSPILTSGGYNEQFFGPGTRLTVL.

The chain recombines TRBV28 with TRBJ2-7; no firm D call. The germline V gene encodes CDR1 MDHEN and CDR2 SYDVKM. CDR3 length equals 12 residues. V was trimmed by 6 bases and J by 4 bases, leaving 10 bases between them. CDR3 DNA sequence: TGTGCCAGCAGGGGCGACCTATACGAGCAGTACTTC. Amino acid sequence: CASRGDLYEQYF.

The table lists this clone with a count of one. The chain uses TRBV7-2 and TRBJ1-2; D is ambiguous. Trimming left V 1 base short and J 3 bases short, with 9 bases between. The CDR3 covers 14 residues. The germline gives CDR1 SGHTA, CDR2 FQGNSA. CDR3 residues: CASSLGPLYYGYTF. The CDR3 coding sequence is TGTGCCAGCAGCTTAGGTCCCCTATACTATGGCTACACCTTC.

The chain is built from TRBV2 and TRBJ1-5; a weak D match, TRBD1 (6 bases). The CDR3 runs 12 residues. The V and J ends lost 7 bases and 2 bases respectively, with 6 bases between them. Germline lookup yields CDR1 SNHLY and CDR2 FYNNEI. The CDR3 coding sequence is TGTGCCAGCACAGGGGGCAATCAGCCCCAGCATTTT. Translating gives CASTGGNQPQHF.

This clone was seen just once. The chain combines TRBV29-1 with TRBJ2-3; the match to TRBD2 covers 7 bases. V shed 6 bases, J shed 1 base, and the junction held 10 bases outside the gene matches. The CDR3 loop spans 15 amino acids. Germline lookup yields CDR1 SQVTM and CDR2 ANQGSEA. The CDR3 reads CSVPIRGVRTDTQYF. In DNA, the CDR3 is TGCAGCGTCCCAATTCGGGGGGTACGCACAGATACGCAGTATTTT.

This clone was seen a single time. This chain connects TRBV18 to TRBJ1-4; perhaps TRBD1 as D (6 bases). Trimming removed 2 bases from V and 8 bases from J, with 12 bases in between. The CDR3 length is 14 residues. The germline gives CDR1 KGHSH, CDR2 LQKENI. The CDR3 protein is CASSPGQGQEKLFF. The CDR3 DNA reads TGTGCCAGCTCACCAGGCCAGGGACAAGAAAAACTGTTTTTT.

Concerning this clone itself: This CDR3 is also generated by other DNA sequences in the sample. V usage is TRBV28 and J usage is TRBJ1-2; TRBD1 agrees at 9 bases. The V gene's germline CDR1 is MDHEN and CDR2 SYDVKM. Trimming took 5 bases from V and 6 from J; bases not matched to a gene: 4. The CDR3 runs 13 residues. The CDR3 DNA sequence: TGTGCCAGCAGTCTAAGGACAGGGGATGGCTACACCTTC. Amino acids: CASSLRTGDGYTF.

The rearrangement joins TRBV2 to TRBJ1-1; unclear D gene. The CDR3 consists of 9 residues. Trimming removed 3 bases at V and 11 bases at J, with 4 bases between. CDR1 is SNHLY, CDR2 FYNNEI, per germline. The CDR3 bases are TGTGCCAGCAGTGATATGGCTTTCTTT. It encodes CASSDMAFF.

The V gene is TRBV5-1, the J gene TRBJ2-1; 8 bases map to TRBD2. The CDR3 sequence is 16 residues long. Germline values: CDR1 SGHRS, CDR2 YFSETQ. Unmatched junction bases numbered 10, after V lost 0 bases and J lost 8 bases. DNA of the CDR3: TGCGCCAGCAGCTTGGGGGCGCTAGCGGGTCCCGATGAGCAGTTCTTC. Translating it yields CASSLGALAGPDEQFF.

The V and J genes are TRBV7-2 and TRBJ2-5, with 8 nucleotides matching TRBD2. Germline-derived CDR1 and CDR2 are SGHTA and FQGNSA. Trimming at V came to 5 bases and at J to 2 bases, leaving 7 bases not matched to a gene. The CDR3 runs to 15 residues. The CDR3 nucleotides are TGTGCCAGCAGCCCAGGAACTAGCGGTCAAGAGACCCAGTACTTC. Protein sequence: CASSPGTSGQETQYF.

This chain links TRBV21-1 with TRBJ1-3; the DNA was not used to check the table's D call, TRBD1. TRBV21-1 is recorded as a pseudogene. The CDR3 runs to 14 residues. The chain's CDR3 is CASSLGGVGNTIYF. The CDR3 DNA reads TGTGCCAGCAGCCTAGGGGGCGTAGGAAACACCATATATTTT.

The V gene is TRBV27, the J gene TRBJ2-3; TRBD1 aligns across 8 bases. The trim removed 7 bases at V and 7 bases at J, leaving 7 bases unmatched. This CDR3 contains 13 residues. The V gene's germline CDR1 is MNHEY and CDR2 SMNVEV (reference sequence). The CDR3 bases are TGTGCCAGCACGGCAGGGGGCCGAAATACGCAGTATTTT. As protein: CASTAGGRNTQYF.

As DNA, the CDR3 is TGTGCCAGCAGCTTAGCGGGGGGGAGTGGGGCCAACGTCCTGACTTTC. It yields the protein CASSLAGGSGANVLTF. This chain connects TRBV7-2 to TRBJ2-6; 7 bases line up with TRBD2. After removal of 0 bases from V and 3 bases from J, the junction contained 2 bases not matched to a gene. The CDR3 contains 16 residues. Germline V gives CDR1 SGHTA, CDR2 FQGNSA.

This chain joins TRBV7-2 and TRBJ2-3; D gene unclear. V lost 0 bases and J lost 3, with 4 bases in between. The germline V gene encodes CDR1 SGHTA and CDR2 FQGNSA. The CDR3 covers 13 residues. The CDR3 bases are TGTGCCAGCAGCTTAGCGCGGACAGATACGCAGTATTTT. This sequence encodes CASSLARTDTQYF.

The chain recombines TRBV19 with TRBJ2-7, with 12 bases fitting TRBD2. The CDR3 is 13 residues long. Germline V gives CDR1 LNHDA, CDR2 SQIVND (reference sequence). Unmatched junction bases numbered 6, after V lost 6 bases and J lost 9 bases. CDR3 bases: TGTGCCAGTAGCCTAGGGACTAGCGGGCCGCAGTACTTC. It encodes CASSLGTSGPQYF. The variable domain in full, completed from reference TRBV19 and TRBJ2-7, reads DGGITQSPKYLFRKEGQNVTLSCEQNLNHDAMYWYRQDPGQGLRLIYYSQIVNDFQKGDIAEGYSVSREKKESFPLTVTSAQKNPTAFYLCASSLGTSGPQYFGPGTRLTVT.

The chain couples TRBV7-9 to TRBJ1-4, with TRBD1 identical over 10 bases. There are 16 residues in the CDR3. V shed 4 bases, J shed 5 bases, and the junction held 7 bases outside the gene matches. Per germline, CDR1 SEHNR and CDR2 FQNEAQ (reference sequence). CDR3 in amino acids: CASSSRTGGFNEKLFF. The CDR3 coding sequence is TGTGCCAGCAGCTCTAGGACAGGGGGATTCAATGAAAAACTGTTTTTT.